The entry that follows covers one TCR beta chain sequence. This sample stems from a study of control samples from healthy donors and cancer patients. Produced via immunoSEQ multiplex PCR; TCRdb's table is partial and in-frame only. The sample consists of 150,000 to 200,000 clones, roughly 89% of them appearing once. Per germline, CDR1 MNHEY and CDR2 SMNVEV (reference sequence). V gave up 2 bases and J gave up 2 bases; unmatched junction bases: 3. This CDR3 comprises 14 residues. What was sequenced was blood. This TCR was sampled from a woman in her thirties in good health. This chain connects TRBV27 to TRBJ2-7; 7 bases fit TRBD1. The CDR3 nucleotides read TGTGCCAGCAGTTTACGGACAGGTACCTACGAGCAGTACTTC. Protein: CASSLRTGTYEQYF.